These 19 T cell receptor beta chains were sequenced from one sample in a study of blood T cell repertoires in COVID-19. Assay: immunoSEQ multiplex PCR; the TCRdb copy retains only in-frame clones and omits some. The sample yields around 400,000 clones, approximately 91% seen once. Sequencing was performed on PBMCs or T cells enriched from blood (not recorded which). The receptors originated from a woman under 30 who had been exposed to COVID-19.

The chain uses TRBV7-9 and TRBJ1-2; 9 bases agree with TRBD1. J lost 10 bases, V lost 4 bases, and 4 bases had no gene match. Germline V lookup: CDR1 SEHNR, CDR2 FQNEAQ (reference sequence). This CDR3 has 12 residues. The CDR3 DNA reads TGTGCCAGCAGCTCGACAGGGGGAGACTACACCTTC. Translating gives CASSSTGGDYTF.

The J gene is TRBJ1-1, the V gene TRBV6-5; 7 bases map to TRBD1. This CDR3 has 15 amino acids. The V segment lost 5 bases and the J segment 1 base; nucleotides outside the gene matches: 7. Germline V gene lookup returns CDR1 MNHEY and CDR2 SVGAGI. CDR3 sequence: CASSKQGFPNTEAFF. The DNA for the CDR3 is TGTGCCAGCAGTAAACAGGGGTTCCCGAACACTGAAGCTTTCTTT.

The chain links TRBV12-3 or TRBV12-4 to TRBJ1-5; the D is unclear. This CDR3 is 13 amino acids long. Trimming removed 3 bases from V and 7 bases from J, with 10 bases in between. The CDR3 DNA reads TGTGCCAGCAGTTTCGCCCCTCGGCAGCCCCAGCATTTT. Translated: CASSFAPRQPQHF.

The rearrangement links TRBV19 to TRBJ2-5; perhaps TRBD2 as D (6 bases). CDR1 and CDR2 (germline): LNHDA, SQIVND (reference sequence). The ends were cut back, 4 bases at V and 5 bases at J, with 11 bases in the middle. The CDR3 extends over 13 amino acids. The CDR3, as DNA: TGTGCCAGTAGTAACGTCCGGGGGGAGACCCAGTACTTC. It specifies CASSNVRGETQYF.

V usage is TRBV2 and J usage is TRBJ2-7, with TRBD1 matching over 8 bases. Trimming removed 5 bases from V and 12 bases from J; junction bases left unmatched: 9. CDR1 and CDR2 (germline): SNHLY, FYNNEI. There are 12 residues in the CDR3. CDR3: CASSSLRGQGYF. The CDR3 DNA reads TGTGCCAGCAGTTCCCTCAGGGGGCAGGGGTACTTC.

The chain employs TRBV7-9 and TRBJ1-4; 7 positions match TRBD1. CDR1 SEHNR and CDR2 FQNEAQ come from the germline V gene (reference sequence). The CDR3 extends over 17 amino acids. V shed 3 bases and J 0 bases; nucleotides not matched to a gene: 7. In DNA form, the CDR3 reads TGTGCCAGCAGCTTCCCGACAGGGATAGCAACTAATGAAAAACTGTTTTTT. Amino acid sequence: CASSFPTGIATNEKLFF. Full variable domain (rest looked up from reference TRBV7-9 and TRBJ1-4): DTGVSQNPRHKITKRGQNVTFRCDPISEHNRLYWYRQTLGQGPEFLTYFQNEAQLEKSRLLSDRFSAERPKGSFSTLEIQRTEQGDSAMYLCASSFPTGIATNEKLFFGSGTQLSVL.

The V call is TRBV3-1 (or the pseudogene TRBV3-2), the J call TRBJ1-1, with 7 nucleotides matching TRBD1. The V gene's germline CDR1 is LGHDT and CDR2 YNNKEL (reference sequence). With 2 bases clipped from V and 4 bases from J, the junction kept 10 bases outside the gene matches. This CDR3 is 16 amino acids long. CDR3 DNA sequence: TGTGCCAGCAGCCAACAAAAAACAGGGGTAGCCACTGAAGCTTTCTTT. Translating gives CASSQQKTGVATEAFF.

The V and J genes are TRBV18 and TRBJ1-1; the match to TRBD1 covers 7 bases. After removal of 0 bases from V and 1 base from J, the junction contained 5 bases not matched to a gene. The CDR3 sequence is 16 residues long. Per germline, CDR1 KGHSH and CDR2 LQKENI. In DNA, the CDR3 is TGTGCCAGCTCACCACCAGTCGGACAGGCGAACACTGAAGCTTTCTTT. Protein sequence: CASSPPVGQANTEAFF.

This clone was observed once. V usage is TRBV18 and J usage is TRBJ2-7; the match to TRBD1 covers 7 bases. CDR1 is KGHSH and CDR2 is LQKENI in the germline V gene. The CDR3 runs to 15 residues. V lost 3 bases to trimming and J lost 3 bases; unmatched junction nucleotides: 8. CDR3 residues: CASSPRGLARYEQYF. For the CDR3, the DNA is TGTGCCAGCTCACCCAGGGGGTTGGCCCGCTACGAGCAGTACTTC.

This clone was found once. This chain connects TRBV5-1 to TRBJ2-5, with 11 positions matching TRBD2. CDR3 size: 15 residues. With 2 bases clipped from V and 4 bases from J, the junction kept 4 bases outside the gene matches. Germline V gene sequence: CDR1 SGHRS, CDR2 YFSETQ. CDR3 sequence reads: CASSFLAGGRETQYF. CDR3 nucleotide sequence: TGCGCCAGCAGCTTCCTAGCGGGAGGTAGAGAGACCCAGTACTTC.

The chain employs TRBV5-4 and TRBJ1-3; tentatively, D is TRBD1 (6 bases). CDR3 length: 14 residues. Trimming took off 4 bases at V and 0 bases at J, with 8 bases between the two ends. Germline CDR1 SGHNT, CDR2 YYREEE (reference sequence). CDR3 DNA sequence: TGTGCCAGCAGCCGGGACACCTCTGGAAACACCATATATTTT. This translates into CASSRDTSGNTIYF. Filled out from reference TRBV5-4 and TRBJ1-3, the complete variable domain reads ETGVTQSPTHLIKTRGQQVTLRCSSQSGHNTVSWYQQALGQGPQFIFQYYREEENGRGNFPPRFSGLQFPNYSSELNVNALELDDSALYLCASSRDTSGNTIYFGEGSWLTVV.

CDR3 nucleotides: TGTGCCAGCAGCTTACGTCATCGGCAAGAGACCCAGTACTTC. It translates to CASSLRHRQETQYF. V gene TRBV7-2 combines with J gene TRBJ2-5, with unresolved D. Germline V CDR1 and CDR2: SGHTA, FQGNSA. V was cut by 2 bases and J by 2 bases, with 9 bases left in between. The CDR3 totals 14 residues.

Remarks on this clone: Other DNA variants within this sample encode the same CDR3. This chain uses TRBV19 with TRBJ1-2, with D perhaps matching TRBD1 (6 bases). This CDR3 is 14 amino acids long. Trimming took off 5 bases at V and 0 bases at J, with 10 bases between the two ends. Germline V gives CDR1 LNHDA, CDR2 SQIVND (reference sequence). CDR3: CASSEQGANYGYTF. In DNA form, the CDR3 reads TGTGCCAGTAGTGAACAGGGAGCTAACTATGGCTACACCTTC.

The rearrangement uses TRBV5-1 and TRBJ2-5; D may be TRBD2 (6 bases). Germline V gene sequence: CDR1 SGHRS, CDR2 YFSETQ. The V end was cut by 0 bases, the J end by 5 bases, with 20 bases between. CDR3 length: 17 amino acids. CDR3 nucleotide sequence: TGCGCCAGCAGCTTGGAGGCCCAGCGGAGGGCGAGGGAGACCCAGTACTTC. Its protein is CASSLEAQRRARETQYF.

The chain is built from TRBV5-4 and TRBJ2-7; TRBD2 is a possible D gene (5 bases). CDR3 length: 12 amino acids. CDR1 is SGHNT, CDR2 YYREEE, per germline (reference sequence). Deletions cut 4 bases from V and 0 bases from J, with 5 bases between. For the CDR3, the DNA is TGTGCCAGCAGCGGGAGCTCCTACGAGCAGTACTTC. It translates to CASSGSSYEQYF. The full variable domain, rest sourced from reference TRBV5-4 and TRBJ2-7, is ETGVTQSPTHLIKTRGQQVTLRCSSQSGHNTVSWYQQALGQGPQFIFQYYREEENGRGNFPPRFSGLQFPNYSSELNVNALELDDSALYLCASSGSSYEQYFGPGTRLTVT.

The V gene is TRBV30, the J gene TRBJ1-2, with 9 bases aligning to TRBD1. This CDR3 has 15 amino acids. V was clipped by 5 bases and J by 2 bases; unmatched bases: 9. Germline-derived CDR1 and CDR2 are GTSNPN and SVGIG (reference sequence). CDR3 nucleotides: TGTGCCTGGCCACGACCCGGGACAGGGAACTATGGCTACACCTTC. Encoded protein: CAWPRPGTGNYGYTF.

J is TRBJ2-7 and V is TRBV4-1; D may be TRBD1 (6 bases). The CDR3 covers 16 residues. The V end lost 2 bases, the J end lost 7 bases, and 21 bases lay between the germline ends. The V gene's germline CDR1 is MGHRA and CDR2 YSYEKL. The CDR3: CASSQLRTGLAQEQYF. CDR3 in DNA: TGCGCCAGCAGCCAACTACGAACAGGGCTCGCCCAAGAGCAGTACTTC.

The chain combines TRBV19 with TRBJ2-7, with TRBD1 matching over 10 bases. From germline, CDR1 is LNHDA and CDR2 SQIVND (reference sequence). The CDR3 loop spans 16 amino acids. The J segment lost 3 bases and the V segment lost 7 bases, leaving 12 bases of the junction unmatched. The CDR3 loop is CASTSRDRGGNYEQYF. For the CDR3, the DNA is TGTGCCAGTACCTCCCGGGACAGGGGTGGGAACTACGAGCAGTACTTC.

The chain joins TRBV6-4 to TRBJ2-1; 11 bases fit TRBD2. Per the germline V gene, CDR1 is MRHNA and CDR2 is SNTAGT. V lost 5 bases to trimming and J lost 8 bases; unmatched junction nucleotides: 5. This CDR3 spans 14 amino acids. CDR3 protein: CASSPTSGNHEQFF. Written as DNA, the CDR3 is TGTGCCAGCAGTCCGACTAGCGGGAACCATGAGCAGTTCTTC.